This TCR beta chain was retrieved from a study of blood T cell repertoires in COVID-19. The overall study: Material from acute and convalescent COVID-19 was sourced from the United States, Italy and Spain. PBMCs, B-cell-depleted T cells, or T cells provided the cDNA or gDNA that made up the material.

Trimming pared 10 bases from V and 7 bases from J, leaving 14 bases between. CDR1 is LNHDA, CDR2 SQIVND, per germline (reference sequence). This CDR3 comprises 12 residues. Followed longitudinally, the Seattle patients had been enrolled during active infection. Per the original methods: Reference gene primer amplification in the assay estimated nucleated cell counts. TCRdb's table, derived via immunoSEQ multiplex PCR, lists solely in-frame clones and lacks some. V and J calls plus clone size are reproduced from that table; the DNA served to infer D and trimming. The sample has just over 300,000 clones, just under 90% seen once.

Sequenced: peripheral blood. This TCR derives from a woman in her 30s with COVID-19, enrolled during active disease. The rearrangement uses TRBV19 and TRBJ1-5; no clear D. The CDR3 loop is CATRSAGQPQHF. In nucleotides, the CDR3 is TGTGCCACACGGTCGGCAGGACAGCCCCAGCATTTT.